Given below is one TCR beta chain in context. This same CDR3 is encoded by further DNA sequences in the sample. The germline CDR1 and CDR2 sequences are KGHSH and LQKENI. CDR3 length: 14 residues. The junction had 1 base not matched to a gene; V was cut back by 3 bases and J by 7 bases. The data derive from a study of blood T cell repertoires in COVID-19. Study details: The origin of the acute and convalescent COVID-19 samples was the United States, Italy and Spain.

Patients at the Seattle site were enrolled during active infection and followed longitudinally. Method: immunoSEQ multiplex PCR; TCRdb's copy keeps in-frame clones and lacks some. This sample has some 170,000 clones, with roughly 79% found just once. The V call is TRBV18, the J call TRBJ1-6; the match to TRBD1 covers 9 bases. This TCR was sampled from a woman in her forties with COVID-19, enrolled during active disease. Sequences were obtained from peripheral blood. CDR3 DNA sequence: TGTGCCAGCTCACCGGGACAGGGAAATTCACCCCTCCACTTT. Translation: CASSPGQGNSPLHF.